Given below is one T cell receptor beta chain in context. Its cognate antigen is unknown. The sample contains more than one DNA sequence encoding this CDR3. Both 60 Vbeta primers and 13 Jbeta primers went into the PCR. Assay: immunoSEQ multiplex PCR; the TCRdb copy retains only in-frame clones and omits some. The repertoire holds over 95,000 clones, 70% to 80% seen once, with approximately 3.5% in the top ten. This sample stems from a study of cytomegalovirus exposure and HLA in healthy donors. Donors showed nominal health when sampled, although they likely had unrecorded immune exposures. CDR3 length equals 15 residues. Germline CDR1 reads MNHNY; CDR2 reads SVGAGI (reference sequence). With V trimmed by 6 bases and J by 5 bases, 10 bases remained unmatched. Broader study findings: One cluster of highly shared sequence variants probably arose as a sequencing artifact. Information on immune exposure was restricted to one variable (CMV serostatus). Cytomegalovirus association was listed for roughly 160 TCR beta chains.

This sequence was found in a middle-aged man in good health and CMV-seronegative. Sequencing was performed on PBMCs. V is TRBV6-6 and J is TRBJ1-5; 7 positions match TRBD1. The chain's CDR3 is CASSYTQGQDQPQHF. CDR3 nucleotides: TGTGCCAGCAGCTACACACAGGGGCAGGATCAGCCCCAGCATTTT.